The 14 T cell receptor beta chains below were found in one sample sequenced in a study of cytomegalovirus exposure and HLA in healthy donors. Only in-frame clones appear in the TCRdb table, and some are missing; sequencing was by immunoSEQ multiplex PCR. The sample has more than 110,000 clones, 88% seen once. Sequenced: PBMCs. The receptors were sampled from a woman aged 18-29 years in good health and CMV-seropositive.

The rearrangement uses TRBV4-3 and TRBJ1-3; a weak D match, TRBD1 (5 bases). With 1 base removed from V and 2 bases from J, the gap between germline ends came to 12 bases. Germline V lookup: CDR1 LGHNA, CDR2 YSLEER. CDR3 length: 16 amino acids. CDR3 DNA: TGCGCCAGCAGCCAAGGTCCCGGACACACTGGAAACACCATATATTTT. Amino acids: CASSQGPGHTGNTIYF.

V and J are TRBV6-4 and TRBJ2-3, with D hard to call. This CDR3 spans 13 amino acids. CDR1 MRHNA and CDR2 SNTAGT come from the germline V gene. V lost 4 bases and J 4 bases, leaving 9 bases between the germline ends. This chain's CDR3 is CASSVGVSDTQYF. In DNA, the CDR3 is TGTGCCAGCAGTGTCGGAGTCTCAGATACGCAGTATTTT.

CDR3 sequence reads: CASSPGSAEIYGYTF. In DNA form, the CDR3 reads TGCGCCAGCAGCCCTGGGAGCGCAGAAATCTATGGCTACACCTTC. The rearrangement joins TRBV5-1 to TRBJ1-2; D not resolved. The germline V gene has CDR1 SGHRS and CDR2 YFSETQ. V was clipped by 4 bases and J by 4 bases, with 17 bases between them. The CDR3 length is 15 residues.

The chain recombines TRBV7-8 with TRBJ1-6; D ambiguous. This CDR3 comprises 16 residues. CDR1 is SGHVS, CDR2 FQNEAQ, per germline. Trimming took 6 bases from V and 0 from J, leaving 12 bases between them. In DNA form, the CDR3 reads TGTGCCAGCAGTTTCGACGGGAGCTCCTATAATTCACCCCTCCACTTT. Translating gives CASSFDGSSYNSPLHF. Full variable domain (outside the CDR3, taken from reference TRBV7-8 and TRBJ1-6): GAGVSQSPRYKVAKRGQDVALRCDPISGHVSLFWYQQALGQGPEFLTYFQNEAQLDKSGLPSDRFFAERPEGSVSTLKIQRTQQEDSAVYLCASSFDGSSYNSPLHFGNGTRLTVT.

This chain uses TRBV10-3 with TRBJ1-3; TRBD1 agrees at 11 bases. Unmatched junction bases numbered 6, after V lost 8 bases and J lost 0 bases. The length of the CDR3 is 16 residues. In germline, CDR1 is ENHRY, CDR2 SYGVKD. CDR3: CAIGRDRGSSGNTIYF. The CDR3 bases are TGTGCCATCGGGAGGGACAGGGGGTCCTCTGGAAACACCATATATTTT.

The chain links TRBV7-3 to TRBJ2-1, with D uncertain. CDR1 and CDR2 (germline): SGHTA, FQGTGA. With 2 bases removed from V and 7 bases from J, the gap between germline ends came to 9 bases. This CDR3 has 13 residues. This CDR3 is CASSLSANNEQFF. The DNA of the CDR3 is TGTGCCAGCAGCTTATCAGCGAATAATGAGCAGTTCTTC.

In its sample, this clone was seen once. The chain joins TRBV30 to TRBJ1-2; TRBD1 aligns across 8 bases. The CDR3 extends over 14 amino acids. With V trimmed by 2 bases and J by 4 bases, 6 bases remained unmatched. Germline-derived CDR1 and CDR2 are GTSNPN and SVGIG (reference sequence). CDR3 residues: CAWSRQGPLYGYTF. As DNA, the CDR3 is TGTGCCTGGAGTAGACAGGGGCCCCTCTATGGCTACACCTTC. The variable domain in full, with the rest retrieved from reference TRBV30 and TRBJ1-2, is SQTIHQWPATLVQPVGSPLSLECTVEGTSNPNLYWYRQAAGRGLQLLFYSVGIGQISSEVPQNLSASRPQDRQFILSSKKLLLSDSGFYLCAWSRQGPLYGYTFGSGTRLTVV.

The V and J genes are TRBV28 and TRBJ1-2; D unresolved. This CDR3 is 11 amino acids long. V was shortened by 2 bases and J by 5 bases, with 3 bases between the two germline ends. Per the germline V gene, CDR1 is MDHEN and CDR2 is SYDVKM. CDR3 DNA sequence: TGTGCCAGCAGTTTAGAGTATGGCTACACCTTC. Translated: CASSLEYGYTF.

The V and J genes are TRBV29-1 and TRBJ2-7, with 8 nucleotides matching TRBD2. Germline V gene data show CDR1 as SQVTM and CDR2 as ANQGSEA. V dropped 7 bases and J dropped 3; count of bases not matched to a gene: 5. CDR3 length equals 12 residues. The DNA of the CDR3 is TGCAGCGCCGCCGGGACTAGCTACGAGCAGTACTTC. Translation gives CSAAGTSYEQYF.

The chain employs TRBV29-1 and TRBJ2-1; D not certain. Germline CDR1 reads SQVTM; CDR2 reads ANQGSEA. Deletions cut 4 bases from V and 9 bases from J, with 16 bases between. This CDR3 is 13 amino acids long. The CDR3 coding sequence is TGCAGCGTTGCTGTCGTCAATCCGGGTGAGCAGTTCTTC. Its translation: CSVAVVNPGEQFF.

The CDR3 loop reads CASSLAGDTGELFF. Written as DNA, the CDR3 is TGTGCCAGCAGTTTAGCGGGGGACACCGGGGAGCTGTTTTTT. This chain connects TRBV28 to TRBJ2-2, with 7 bases lining up with TRBD2. Germline V gene data show CDR1 as MDHEN and CDR2 as SYDVKM. The CDR3 runs 14 residues. Unmatched junction bases numbered 0, after V lost 2 bases and J lost 3 bases.

V is TRBV7-9 and J is TRBJ1-3; possibly TRBD1 for D (6 bases). Trimming stripped 5 bases from V and 10 bases from J, with 15 bases between. The CDR3 loop spans 13 amino acids. The germline gives CDR1 SEHNR, CDR2 FQNEAQ (reference sequence). CDR3 amino acids: CASSTLQGWTIYF. The DNA of the CDR3 is TGTGCCAGCAGCACCCTCCAGGGGTGGACCATATATTTT.

On this clone: This sample includes further DNA sequences coding for the same CDR3. The rearrangement joins TRBV4-3 to TRBJ2-3; the match to TRBD2 covers 9 bases. V lost 0 bases, J lost 4 bases, and 5 bases stayed unmatched. The CDR3 loop spans 16 amino acids. Germline V gene data show CDR1 as LGHNA and CDR2 as YSLEER. CDR3 nucleotides: TGCGCCAGCAGCCAAGATCTTGCGGGGGGGCCAGATACGCAGTATTTT. As protein: CASSQDLAGGPDTQYF.

This chain uses TRBV2 with TRBJ2-2, with a tentative D call TRBD1 (5 bases). The V end lost 6 bases, the J end lost 1 base, and 15 bases lay between the germline ends. This CDR3 comprises 16 residues. CDR1 SNHLY and CDR2 FYNNEI come from the germline V gene. The CDR3 is CASSRRVPENTGELFF. DNA of the CDR3: TGTGCCAGCAGCCGCAGGGTACCTGAGAACACCGGGGAGCTGTTTTTT. Full variable domain (rest looked up from reference TRBV2 and TRBJ2-2): EPEVTQTPSHQVTQMGQEVILRCVPISNHLYFYWYRQILGQKVEFLVSFYNNEISEKSEIFDDQFSVERPDGSNFTLKIRSTKLEDSAMYFCASSRRVPENTGELFFGEGSRLTVL.